The rows below give T cell receptor beta chains drawn from one sample of a study of CD8 T cells in Susac syndrome. TCRdb ran MiXCR on the immunoSEQ multiplex PCR reads and lists one entry per CDR3 protein. The table lists around 200,000 distinct CDR3 sequences, about 90% of them singletons. The sequenced material came from CD8+ T cells from PBMCs. These receptors were obtained from a human donor with multiple sclerosis. The CDR3 runs from the conserved cysteine through the conserved F or W. A D gene is named only where the DNA matches it firmly.

j_call v_call d_call cdr3_aa
TRBJ2-3 TRBV20-1 TRBD2 CSADPLAGTDTQYF
TRBJ1-4 TRBV12-3/TRBV12-4 - CASSPTQATNEKLFF
TRBJ2-7 TRBV6-6 TRBD1 CASSYTPGQGKNEQYF
TRBJ1-2 TRBV29-1 TRBD1 CSVGGTDRANYGYTF
TRBJ2-1 TRBV19 - CASSLHPYNEQFF
TRBJ2-3 TRBV7-3 TRBD2 CASSSTSARTDTQYF
TRBJ1-3 TRBV12-3/TRBV12-4 - CASGFESSGNTIYF
TRBJ1-1 TRBV19 - CASSMGPEAFF
TRBJ2-2 TRBV28 - CASSMPRDPLAGELFF
TRBJ2-7 TRBV21-1 - CASPPFRGDEQYF
TRBJ1-6 TRBV9 - CASSVKVDSYSPLHF
TRBJ1-2 TRBV7-9 - CASSLAPRDRGYGYTF
TRBJ1-5 TRBV4-1 TRBD1 CASSPRQGFNQPQHF
TRBJ2-7 TRBV27 - CASGTTGDSEQYF
TRBJ2-1 TRBV29-1 - CSAPDTKGYNEQFF
TRBJ2-3 TRBV9 - CASSPHTQTDTQYF
TRBJ2-7 TRBV4-2 - CASSQESVYEQYF
TRBJ1-1 TRBV13 - CASSSGLSRMNTEAFF
TRBJ1-2 TRBV20-1 - CSAREGGLHNYGYTF
TRBJ2-5 TRBV5-1 - CASSFSRETQHF
TRBJ2-5 TRBV30 - CAWSVPGGASQETQYF
TRBJ1-5 TRBV2 TRBD1 CASSEVSTGNQPQHF
TRBJ2-1 TRBV7-6 - CASSQNYNEQFF
TRBJ2-7 TRBV6-6 - CASSNNGLKSYEQYF
TRBJ1-2 TRBV7-9 - CASSLTMAGEGNYGYTF
TRBJ1-2 TRBV13 - CASSLGSTNYGYTF
TRBJ2-1 TRBV4-1 TRBD2 CASSQDRGGGQDEQFF
TRBJ2-7 TRBV9 TRBD2 CASSVGGPAYEQYF
TRBJ2-7 TRBV20-1 - CSASPRGAYYEQYF
TRBJ2-7 TRBV6-5 - CASSYGWGSNYEQYF
TRBJ1-2 TRBV2 TRBD1 CASSEAGQGAYGYTF
TRBJ2-2 TRBV7-9 - CASSLAGARAGELFF
TRBJ2-5 TRBV19 - CASTSSSAETQYF
TRBJ1-4 TRBV2 - CASDEAANKKLFF
TRBJ1-2 TRBV9 TRBD1 CASSVSRDSPSGDGYTF
TRBJ2-7 TRBV7-9 - CASSSSSSYEQYF
TRBJ2-7 TRBV20-1 TRBD2 CSARDLAGGGLEQYF
TRBJ1-2 TRBV13 TRBD1 CASSSPSDRRYYGYTF
TRBJ2-7 TRBV7-8 - CASSVPGTGPEQYF
TRBJ2-4 TRBV4-3 - CASSQAPGDLKNIQYF
TRBJ2-1 TRBV11-2 - CASSQRVAGDEQFF
TRBJ2-7 TRBV5-1 - CASSLVPTDGPYEQYF
TRBJ2-1 TRBV4-1 - CASSQDLTNNEQFF
TRBJ1-3 TRBV25-1 - CASSPWGLPSSGNTIYF
TRBJ1-1 TRBV20-1 - CSVPREGGAFF
TRBJ2-1 TRBV7-3 TRBD2 CASSLTSGGSLNEQFF
TRBJ2-7 TRBV7-9 - CASSLDLGGAYEQYF
TRBJ1-1 TRBV12-3/TRBV12-4 - CASTLGANTEAFF
TRBJ1-5 TRBV20-1 - CSALLGDSNQPQHF
TRBJ2-3 TRBV30 - CAWSLANTDTQYF
TRBJ1-1 TRBV12-3/TRBV12-4 - CASSLAGLGTEAFF
TRBJ2-7 TRBV13 TRBD2 CASSGRDGGLAGHEQYF